These T cell receptor beta chains were read from a single sample in a study of blood T cell repertoires in COVID-19. Sequencing used immunoSEQ multiplex PCR; TCRdb keeps in-frame clones, though not all of them. The table lists under 350,000 clones, approximately 86% of them singletons, with around 2.4% in the top ten. Sample: PBMCs or T cells enriched from blood (not recorded which). The receptors originated from a young woman who had recovered from COVID-19. Both conserved end residues are part of each CDR3. The order of the fields is V gene, J gene, D gene, clone size, CDR3 protein, CDR3 DNA. D genes are given only for firm matches. Clone sizes are given selectively: once, few, many, or a class where the clone is expanded.

V: TRBV27; J: TRBJ2-3; D: -; size: -; CDR3: CASSPRGSTDTQYF; DNA: TGTGCCAGCAGTCCCCGAGGAAGCACAGATACGCAGTATTTT
V: TRBV28; J: TRBJ2-3; D: TRBD2; size: once; CDR3: CASRIAGGKDTQYF; DNA: TGTGCCAGCAGAATAGCGGGAGGGAAAGATACGCAGTATTTT
V: TRBV9; J: TRBJ2-3; D: -; size: -; CDR3: CASSVGTGLSTDTQYF; DNA: TGTGCCAGCAGCGTCGGGACGGGACTTAGCACAGATACGCAGTATTTT
V: TRBV5-1; J: TRBJ2-7; D: -; size: -; CDR3: CASSLVDYYEQYF; DNA: TGCGCCAGCAGCTTGGTTGACTACTACGAGCAGTACTTC
V: TRBV7-9; J: TRBJ1-2; D: -; size: once; CDR3: CASSLAEPGTNYGYTF; DNA: TGTGCCAGCAGCTTAGCAGAACCAGGGACTAACTATGGCTACACCTTC
V: TRBV18; J: TRBJ1-2; D: -; size: -; CDR3: CASSERQEVYGYTF; DNA: TGTGCCAGCTCAGAGAGACAGGAGGTCTATGGCTACACCTTC
V: TRBV6-5; J: TRBJ1-2; D: TRBD1; size: -; CDR3: CASRDRGLSGYTF; DNA: TGTGCCAGCCGGGACAGGGGGCTTTCTGGCTACACCTTC
V: TRBV30; J: TRBJ2-1; D: TRBD2; size: few; CDR3: CAWGTSGYNEQFF; DNA: TGTGCCTGGGGGACTAGCGGTTACAATGAGCAGTTCTTC
V: TRBV24-1; J: TRBJ1-5; D: -; size: -; CDR3: CATSGGQLTGPQHF; DNA: TGTGCCACCAGTGGGGGGCAGCTAACGGGGCCCCAGCATTTT
V: TRBV9; J: TRBJ2-1; D: -; size: -; CDR3: CASSHYGFEDYNEQFF; DNA: TGTGCCAGCAGCCATTACGGCTTCGAGGACTACAATGAGCAGTTCTTC
V: TRBV28; J: TRBJ2-7; D: TRBD1; size: -; CDR3: CASTARQGIYEQYF; DNA: TGTGCCAGCACCGCCAGACAGGGGATCTACGAGCAGTACTTC
V: TRBV5-1; J: TRBJ1-6; D: TRBD1; size: -; CDR3: CASSLMTGKGADNSPLHF; DNA: TGCGCCAGCAGCTTGATGACAGGGAAAGGAGCTGATAATTCACCCCTCCACTTT
V: TRBV4-2; J: TRBJ1-6; D: -; size: -; CDR3: CASSQDLPRGLGSPLHF; DNA: TGTGCCAGCAGCCAAGATCTCCCCCGAGGGTTGGGTTCACCCCTCCACTTT
V: TRBV5-1; J: TRBJ1-2; D: TRBD1; size: -; CDR3: CASSTGQDYGYTF; DNA: TGCGCCAGCAGCACGGGACAGGACTATGGCTACACCTTC
V: TRBV9; J: TRBJ2-3; D: TRBD2; size: -; CDR3: CASSARGGPDTQYF; DNA: TGTGCCAGCAGCGCACGGGGGGGACCAGATACGCAGTATTTT
V: TRBV7-6; J: TRBJ2-7; D: TRBD2; size: -; CDR3: CASSEGLAGGSGEQYF; DNA: TGTGCCAGCAGCGAAGGGCTAGCGGGGGGCTCTGGCGAGCAGTACTTC
V: TRBV7-6; J: TRBJ2-3; D: TRBD2; size: -; CDR3: CASSSSGGAADTQYF; DNA: TGTGCCAGCAGCTCTAGCGGGGGGGCGGCAGATACGCAGTATTTT
V: TRBV5-1; J: TRBJ1-5; D: -; size: -; CDR3: CASSLSGNQPQHF; DNA: TGCGCCAGCAGCTTGTCGGGCAATCAGCCCCAGCATTTT
V: TRBV10-3; J: TRBJ1-2; D: TRBD1; size: -; CDR3: CAISGTGTGSSYGYTF; DNA: TGTGCCATCAGTGGGACCGGGACAGGGTCTTCCTATGGCTACACCTTC
V: TRBV11-2; J: TRBJ2-4; D: TRBD1; size: -; CDR3: CASSLATDRAKNIQYF; DNA: TGTGCCAGCAGCTTAGCTACGGACAGGGCCAAAAACATTCAGTACTTC
V: TRBV5-1; J: TRBJ2-3; D: -; size: -; CDR3: CASMTDAATDTQYF; DNA: TGCGCCAGTATGACAGACGCTGCCACAGATACGCAGTATTTT
V: TRBV7-2; J: TRBJ1-3; D: -; size: -; CDR3: CASSLPYSSGNTIYF; DNA: TGTGCCAGCAGCCTACCCTACAGCTCTGGAAACACCATATATTTT
V: TRBV7-2; J: TRBJ1-4; D: -; size: -; CDR3: CASSPRSGANEKLFF; DNA: TGTGCCAGCAGCCCCAGGTCGGGAGCTAATGAAAAACTGTTTTTT
V: TRBV5-1; J: TRBJ2-1; D: -; size: -; CDR3: CASSLRQGRENEQFF; DNA: TGCGCCAGCAGCTTGCGCCAGGGGCGGGAGAATGAGCAGTTCTTC
V: TRBV9; J: TRBJ2-5; D: -; size: -; CDR3: CASSGGGTGETQYF; DNA: TGTGCCAGCAGCGGAGGGGGAACGGGGGAGACCCAGTACTTC
V: TRBV6-2/TRBV6-3; J: TRBJ2-7; D: TRBD2; size: -; CDR3: CASSYPQLAAAYEQYF; DNA: TGTGCCAGCAGTTACCCCCAACTAGCGGCGGCCTACGAGCAGTACTTC
V: TRBV2; J: TRBJ2-5; D: TRBD2; size: -; CDR3: CASTTIKGLAEETQYF; DNA: TGTGCCAGCACCACGATTAAGGGACTAGCGGAAGAGACCCAGTACTTC
V: TRBV27; J: TRBJ2-7; D: TRBD2; size: -; CDR3: CASTGLAGAYEQYF; DNA: TGTGCCAGCACCGGACTAGCGGGAGCCTACGAGCAGTACTTC
V: TRBV18; J: TRBJ2-7; D: TRBD1; size: -; CDR3: CASSLQGAPYEQYF; DNA: TGTGCCAGCTCACTACAGGGGGCTCCCTACGAGCAGTACTTC
V: TRBV29-1; J: TRBJ2-1; D: TRBD2; size: -; CDR3: CSVPGLAGNEQFF; DNA: TGCAGCGTACCGGGACTAGCGGGCAATGAGCAGTTCTTC
V: TRBV7-6; J: TRBJ1-2; D: TRBD1; size: few; CDR3: CASSPGTGRLGNYGYTF; DNA: TGTGCCAGCAGCCCCGGGACAGGGCGCCTGGGGAACTATGGCTACACCTTC
V: TRBV2; J: TRBJ1-4; D: TRBD1; size: -; CDR3: CASRQRGTVVERLFF; DNA: TGTGCCAGCAGACAAAGAGGGACAGTCGTAGAAAGGCTGTTTTTT
V: TRBV28; J: TRBJ1-5; D: -; size: -; CDR3: CASSLPGQGSDESNQPQHF; DNA: TGTGCCAGCAGTTTACCGGGCCAGGGATCTGACGAGAGCAATCAGCCCCAGCATTTT
V: TRBV28; J: TRBJ1-5; D: TRBD1; size: -; CDR3: CASRPLTGGYQPQHF; DNA: TGTGCCAGCCGACCACTAACAGGGGGTTATCAGCCCCAGCATTTT
V: TRBV5-5; J: TRBJ2-7; D: -; size: -; CDR3: CASSLTGLPYEQYF; DNA: TGTGCCAGCAGCCTAACAGGCTTACCTTACGAGCAGTACTTC
V: TRBV7-6; J: TRBJ2-1; D: -; size: -; CDR3: CASSSTRWDNEQFF; DNA: TGTGCCAGCAGCTCTACGAGGTGGGACAATGAGCAGTTCTTC
V: TRBV30; J: TRBJ2-3; D: -; size: -; CDR3: CAWSVLVPTDTQYF; DNA: TGTGCCTGGAGTGTACTAGTTCCCACAGATACGCAGTATTTT
V: TRBV7-6; J: TRBJ2-1; D: TRBD2; size: once; CDR3: CASSLAPRLAGIYNEQFF; DNA: TGTGCCAGCAGCTTAGCCCCTCGACTAGCGGGAATCTACAATGAGCAGTTCTTC
V: TRBV5-6; J: TRBJ2-7; D: TRBD1; size: -; CDR3: CASSQGTGGVTYEQYF; DNA: TGTGCCAGCAGCCAAGGGACAGGGGGCGTTACCTACGAGCAGTACTTC
V: TRBV19; J: TRBJ1-2; D: -; size: few; CDR3: CASREAELYGYTF; DNA: TGTGCCAGTAGAGAGGCGGAGCTCTATGGCTACACCTTC